These 17 T cell receptor beta chains were sequenced from one sample in a study of T cells in localized non-small cell lung cancer. Some clones are missing from TCRdb's copy, which holds only in-frame ones; the method was immunoSEQ multiplex PCR. The sample carries 65,000 to 90,000 clones, roughly 80% recorded once. The sample here was PBMCs, taken before any cancer treatment. These TCRs come from a man between 40 and 75 years old with stage II squamous cell lung carcinoma.

This chain connects TRBV7-9 to TRBJ2-2; TRBD1 matches 9 bases. This CDR3 has 17 residues. J gave up 0 bases and V 5 bases, and 7 bases lay outside the gene matches. Germline CDR1 and CDR2: SEHNR and FQNEAQ (reference sequence). The CDR3 DNA sequence: TGTGCCAGCAGCACGACAGGGGGTAGGACGAACACCGGGGAGCTGTTTTTT. Its translation: CASSTTGGRTNTGELFF.

This chain uses TRBV15 with TRBJ2-5; D is perhaps TRBD2 (5 bases). The V end was cut by 0 bases, the J end by 4 bases, with 12 bases between. The length of the CDR3 is 15 residues. Germline V gene sequence: CDR1 LNHNV, CDR2 YYDKDF (reference sequence). CDR3 residues: CATSRERGVRETQYF. The CDR3 region has the DNA TGTGCCACCAGCAGAGAACGGGGAGTTCGAGAGACCCAGTACTTC.

The sample holds one count of this clone. The V gene is TRBV9, the J gene TRBJ2-5, with 11 positions matching TRBD2. CDR1 is SGDLS and CDR2 is YYNGEE in the germline V gene. After removal of 4 bases from V and 1 base from J, the junction contained 12 bases not matched to a gene. This CDR3 contains 18 residues. In DNA, the CDR3 is TGTGCCAGCAGCCCCGGGGGAAGGACTAGCGGGCCCCAAGAGACCCAGTACTTC. Translated: CASSPGGRTSGPQETQYF.

This clone was observed once. J is TRBJ2-4 and V is TRBV11-2; D remains ambiguous. CDR3 size: 16 residues. V was clipped by 3 bases and J by 0 bases, with 12 bases between them. CDR1 and CDR2 (germline): SGHAT, FQNNGV. As DNA, the CDR3 is TGTGCCAGCAGCTTTTTGGCGGTTGTAGCCAAAAACATTCAGTACTTC. It codes for CASSFLAVVAKNIQYF.

The V and J genes are TRBV28 and TRBJ2-4, with TRBD1 matching 9 bases. CDR3 length: 15 residues. Germline CDR1 MDHEN, CDR2 SYDVKM. V gave up 6 bases and J gave up 5 bases; unmatched junction bases: 8. CDR3 coding DNA: TGTGCCAGCAGGCCCTCCGGGACAGGGCAAAACATTCAGTACTTC. Amino acid sequence: CASRPSGTGQNIQYF.

This chain links TRBV6-4 with TRBJ2-3; no definite D call. With 0 bases removed from V and 4 bases from J, the gap between germline ends came to 14 bases. Germline loops: CDR1 MRHNA, CDR2 SNTAGT. This CDR3 is built from 16 residues. The DNA of the CDR3 is TGTGCCAGCAGTGACTCGAGTTCGGTGAGCGCAGATACGCAGTATTTT. Encoded protein: CASSDSSSVSADTQYF.

The chain couples TRBV5-8 to TRBJ1-1; perhaps TRBD1 as D (6 bases). V gave up 0 bases and J gave up 6 bases, with 9 bases separating them. Germline CDR1 and CDR2: SGHTS and YDEGEE. CDR3 length equals 13 residues. The CDR3 region has the DNA TGTGCCAGCAGCTTGGAGGGGGGGGCTGAAGCTTTCTTT. This encodes CASSLEGGAEAFF.

The V and J genes are TRBV28 and TRBJ1-5; maybe TRBD1 (5 bases). Germline V gene data show CDR1 as MDHEN and CDR2 as SYDVKM. CDR3 length equals 15 residues. V lost 3 bases and J lost 7, with 16 bases in between. CDR3 sequence: CASSLLAGGWQPQHF. In DNA, the CDR3 is TGTGCCAGCAGTTTGTTGGCTGGGGGTTGGCAGCCCCAGCATTTT.

V is TRBV9 and J is TRBJ1-6; D is uncertain. The CDR3 loop spans 14 amino acids. Germline V lookup: CDR1 SGDLS, CDR2 YYNGEE. The V end was cut by 0 bases, the J end by 8 bases, with 9 bases between. The CDR3 loop is CASSVDPDHSPLHF. The CDR3 nucleotides are TGTGCCAGCAGCGTAGATCCGGACCATTCACCCCTCCACTTT. Full variable domain (missing parts from reference TRBV9 and TRBJ1-6): DSGVTQTPKHLITATGQRVTLRCSPRSGDLSVYWYQQSLDQGLQFLIQYYNGEERAKGNILERFSAQQFPDLHSELNLSSLELGDSALYFCASSVDPDHSPLHFGNGTRLTVT.

The chain carries TRBV29-1 and TRBJ2-7; 12 nucleotides agree with TRBD1. There are 15 residues in the CDR3. J lost 4 bases, V lost 2 bases, and 6 bases had no gene match. CDR1 is SQVTM and CDR2 is ANQGSEA in the germline V gene. The CDR3 here is CSVEIGDRGPYEQYF. In nucleotides, the CDR3 is TGCAGCGTTGAAATTGGGGACAGGGGGCCATACGAGCAGTACTTC.

The chain has TRBV5-6 and TRBJ2-7, with unresolved D. Per germline, CDR1 SGHDT and CDR2 YYEEEE. The CDR3 length is 17 residues. Trimming took 2 bases from V and 5 from J, leaving 23 bases between them. CDR3 residues: CASSFYYGKALGDEQYF. The CDR3 nucleotides read TGTGCCAGCAGCTTTTACTATGGTAAGGCCCTGGGCGACGAGCAGTACTTC. The full variable domain, in which reference TRBV5-6 and TRBJ2-7 provide the parts outside the CDR3, is DAGVTQSPTHLIKTRGQQVTLRCSPKSGHDTVSWYQQALGQGPQFIFQYYEEEERQRGNFPDRFSGHQFPNYSSELNVNALLLGDSALYLCASSFYYGKALGDEQYFGPGTRLTVT.

V usage is TRBV6-5 and J usage is TRBJ2-5; perhaps TRBD2 as D (5 bases). Germline V gives CDR1 MNHEY, CDR2 SVGAGI. The CDR3 consists of 14 residues. With 0 bases removed from V and 7 bases from J, the gap between germline ends came to 12 bases. DNA for the CDR3: TGTGCCAGCAGTTACTCGACGGTCCGGGGGACCCAGTACTTC. Its translation: CASSYSTVRGTQYF.

This chain uses TRBV4-2 with TRBJ2-3; D might be TRBD1 (6 bases). The ends were cut back, 1 base at V and 1 base at J, with 9 bases in the middle. This CDR3 is 15 amino acids long. Germline V gives CDR1 LGHNA, CDR2 YNFKEQ. The CDR3 loop reads CASSQGTARTDTQYF. The CDR3 nucleotides read TGTGCCAGCAGCCAAGGGACAGCGCGCACAGATACGCAGTATTTT.

This clone came up a few times. The chain is built from TRBV15 and TRBJ2-3; 7 bases are a match to TRBD2. With V trimmed by 5 bases and J by 9 bases, 11 bases remained unmatched. This CDR3 comprises 14 residues. Germline loops: CDR1 LNHNV, CDR2 YYDKDF (reference sequence). The CDR3 DNA is TGTGCCACCAGCGACCTTTATACTAGCGTGACGCAGTATTTT. It is translated as CATSDLYTSVTQYF.

The rearrangement joins TRBV27 to TRBJ1-1; D not certain. Germline assignment: CDR1 MNHEY and CDR2 SMNVEV (reference sequence). The CDR3 runs 14 residues. The V and J ends lost 0 bases and 5 bases respectively, with 10 bases between them. The CDR3 DNA reads TGTGCCAGCAGTTTATCGCTGGTCGTTACTGAAGCTTTCTTT. This encodes CASSLSLVVTEAFF.

The V call is TRBV7-2, the J call TRBJ1-3; D unresolved. CDR1 and CDR2 from the germline V gene are SGHTA and FQGNSA. V was trimmed by 1 base and J by 8 bases, leaving 9 bases between them. The CDR3 contains 13 residues. CDR3 residues: CASSLDLGDTIYF. In nucleotides, the CDR3 is TGTGCCAGCAGCTTAGATTTGGGAGACACCATATATTTT.

The rearrangement links TRBV7-3 to TRBJ2-7, with D maybe TRBD2 (6 bases). This CDR3 is built from 17 residues. From germline, CDR1 is SGHTA and CDR2 FQGTGA. V lost 1 base and J 0 bases, leaving 16 bases between the germline ends. The CDR3 sequence: CASSLSRGIGDSYEQYF. Here the CDR3 DNA reads TGTGCCAGCAGCTTAAGTCGGGGGATCGGGGACTCCTACGAGCAGTACTTC.